Described below is a single T cell receptor beta chain sequence and its context. Its target is unknown. Germline CDR1 MGHDK, CDR2 SYGVNS. Trimming took 3 bases from V and 11 from J, leaving 16 bases between them. The CDR3 covers 13 residues. A sample-barcoded 5' primer and a J-beta primer mix were used in a second PCR of about 6 to 11 cycles. TCRdb itself ran the 5' RACE reads through MiXCR, one entry per CDR3 protein. The sample yields nearly 800,000 distinct CDR3 sequences, approximately 53% seen once. These data are taken from a study of blood T cells in healthy people across ages. Points from the study as a whole: Naive CD4+ cell counts and diversity both ran higher in long-lived than in aged donors. The study could not conclusively compare naive and antigen-experienced cells, given its unsorted PBMCs.

This TCR came from a man in his forties in good health. The rearrangement links TRBV25-1 to TRBJ2-5; possibly TRBD2 for D (5 bases). Specimen: blood. This chain's CDR3 is CASSDDSTRGQYF. In DNA, the CDR3 is TGTGCCAGCAGTGATGATTCGACCCGGGGACAGTACTTC.